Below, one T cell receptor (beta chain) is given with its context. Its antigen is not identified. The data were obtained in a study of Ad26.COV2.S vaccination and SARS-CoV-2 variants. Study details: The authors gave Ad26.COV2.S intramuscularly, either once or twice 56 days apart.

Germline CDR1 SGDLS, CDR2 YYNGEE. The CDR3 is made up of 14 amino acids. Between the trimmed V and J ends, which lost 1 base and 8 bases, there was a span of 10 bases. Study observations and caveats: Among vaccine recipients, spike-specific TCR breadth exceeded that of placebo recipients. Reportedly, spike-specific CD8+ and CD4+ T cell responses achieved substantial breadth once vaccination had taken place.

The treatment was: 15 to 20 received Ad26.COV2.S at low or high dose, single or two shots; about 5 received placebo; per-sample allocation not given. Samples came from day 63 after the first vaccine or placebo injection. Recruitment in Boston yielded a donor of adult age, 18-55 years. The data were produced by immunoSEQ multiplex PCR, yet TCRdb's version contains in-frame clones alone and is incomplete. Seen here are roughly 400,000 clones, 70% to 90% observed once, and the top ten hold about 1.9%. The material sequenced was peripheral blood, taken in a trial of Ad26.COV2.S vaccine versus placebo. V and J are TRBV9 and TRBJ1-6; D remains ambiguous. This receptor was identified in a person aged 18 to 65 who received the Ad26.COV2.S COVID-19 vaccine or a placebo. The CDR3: CASSVRPDDSPLHF. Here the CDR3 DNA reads TGTGCCAGCAGCGTACGGCCAGACGATTCACCCCTCCACTTT.